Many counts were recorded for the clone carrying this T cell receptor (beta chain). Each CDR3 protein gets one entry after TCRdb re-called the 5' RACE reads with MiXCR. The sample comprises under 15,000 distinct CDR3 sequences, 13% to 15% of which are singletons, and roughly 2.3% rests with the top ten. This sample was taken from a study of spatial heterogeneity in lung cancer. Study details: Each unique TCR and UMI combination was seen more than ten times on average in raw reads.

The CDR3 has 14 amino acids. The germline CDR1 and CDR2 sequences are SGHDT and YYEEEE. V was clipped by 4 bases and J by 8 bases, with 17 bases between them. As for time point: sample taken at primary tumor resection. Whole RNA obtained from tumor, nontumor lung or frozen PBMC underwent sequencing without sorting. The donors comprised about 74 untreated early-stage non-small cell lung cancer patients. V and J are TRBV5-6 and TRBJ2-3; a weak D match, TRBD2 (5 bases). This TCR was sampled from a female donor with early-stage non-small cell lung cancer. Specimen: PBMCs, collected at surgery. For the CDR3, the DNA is TGTGCCAGCAGCCACTTCAACCAAGAGGGTACGCAGTATTTT. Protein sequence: CASSHFNQEGTQYF.